This TCR beta chain was profiled in a study of vaccination effects on CD4 cells after COVID-19. On this clone: The antigen remains unidentified.

V lost 0 bases, J lost 4 bases, and 16 bases lay in between. CDR1 LGHNT and CDR2 FRNRAP come from the germline V gene. The CDR3 extends over 16 amino acids. Under the ViraFEST assay, PBMC were stimulated with viral peptide pools so that antigen-specific CD4+ T cells expanded. Sequencing was performed afterwards. Having been cultured for about ten days, the cells underwent CD4+ T cell isolation. Negative nucleocapsid antibody tests before and after vaccination confirmed no previous SARS-CoV-2 infection. The assay was immunoSEQ multiplex PCR, and TCRdb's table has in-frame clones only and misses some. This table has 30,000 to 35,000 clones, less than 80% appearing once.

This specimen consisted of CD4+ T cells from PBMCs cultured with HCoV-OC43 spike peptides, obtained before COVID-19 vaccination. Subset defined: HCoV-OC43 spike overlapping peptide pool stimulation. This clonotype was obtained from a human donor who received a COVID-19 vaccine. The chain carries TRBV12-5 and TRBJ2-7; D tentatively fits TRBD1 or TRBD2 (6 bases each). The CDR3 DNA reads as TGTGCTAGTGGTTTGGTACTGGGGGCGGAGGGTTACGAGCAGTACTTC. This translates into CASGLVLGAEGYEQYF. Full variable domain (rest looked up from reference TRBV12-5 and TRBJ2-7): DARVTQTPRHKVTEMGQEVTMRCQPILGHNTVFWYRQTMMQGLELLAYFRNRAPLDDSGMPKDRFSAEMPDATLATLKIQPSEPRDSAVYFCASGLVLGAEGYEQYFGPGTRLTVT.